These 25 T cell receptor beta chains were all obtained from the same sample, sequenced in a study of tumor and adjacent non-tumor tissue in lung cancer. The library came from three nested PCR rounds adapted from ARM-PCR protocols. TCRdb re-called the multiplex PCR reads through MiXCR, storing one row per CDR3 protein. The data contain some 71,000 distinct CDR3 sequences, 72% of them singletons. No cell sorting was done before RNA was extracted from the tissue. Sequencing was done on a sample of lung tumor tissue. The source of these receptors is a woman aged 40 to 50 with non-small cell lung cancer.

A word on this clonotype: A read error may account for a junction end that differs from germline. The V and J genes are TRBV11-2 and TRBJ2-5, with a tentative D call TRBD2 (6 bases). The CDR3 spans 16 residues. Per the germline V gene, CDR1 is SGHAT and CDR2 is FQNNGV. CDR3 bases: TGTGCCAGCATCTTAGTTGGGCGGAGGGCCCTAGAGACCCAGTATTTC. This gives the protein CASILVGRRALETQYF. The complete variable domain, with remaining parts taken from reference TRBV11-2 and TRBJ2-5, reads EAGVAQSPRYKIIEKRQSVAFWCNPISGHATLYWYQQILGQGPKLLIQFQNNGVVDDSQLPKDRFSAERLKGVDSTLKIQPAKLEDSAVYLCASILVGRRALETQYFGPGTRLLVL.

On this clonotype itself: Likely a read error: the CDR3 ends without its conserved phenylalanine or tryptophan. The genes are TRBV29-1 and TRBJ2-2, with D perhaps TRBD1 (6 bases). V was pared by 1 base and J by 7 bases, with 16 bases between. The CDR3 loop spans 15 amino acids. Per the germline V gene, CDR1 is SQVTM and CDR2 is ANQGSEA. The CDR3 is CSVEGRGRMFGELFL. CDR3 nucleotide sequence: TGCAGCGTTGAAGGCAGGGGTCGTATGTTCGGGGAGCTGTTTCTT.

A remark on this clonotype: The conserved phenylalanine or tryptophan is not found at the CDR3 terminus, so this likely reflects a read error. Because the CDR3's place on the DNA is in doubt, the DNA is left out and the CDR3 is given as listed by TCRdb. The J gene is TRBJ1-2, the V gene TRBV5-1. The CDR3 has 17 residues if both end residues are counted. Germline-derived CDR1 and CDR2 are SGHRS and YFSETQ. This chain's CDR3 is CASSLPGTVGPPYGYTS.

This clonotype was seen ten or more times. The rearrangement joins TRBV28 to TRBJ2-1; D is perhaps TRBD2 (5 bases). The CDR3 runs to 14 residues. Germline assignment: CDR1 MDHEN and CDR2 SYDVKM. The V end lost 3 bases, the J end lost 4 bases, and 10 bases lay between the germline ends. The CDR3 sequence: CASSLGGSYNEQFF. The CDR3 coding sequence is TGTGCCAGCAGTTTGGGCGGGTCTTACAATGAGCAGTTCTTC. The variable domain in full, completed from reference TRBV28 and TRBJ2-1, reads DVKVTQSSRYLVKRTGEKVFLECVQDMDHENMFWYRQDPGLGLRLIYFSYDVKMKEKGDIPEGYSVSREKKERFSLILESASTNQTSMYLCASSLGGSYNEQFFGPGTRLTVL.

At least ten counts were recorded for this clonotype. This chain connects TRBV13 to TRBJ2-4, with D possibly being TRBD1 (5 bases). In germline, CDR1 is PRHDT, CDR2 FYEKMQ (reference sequence). Trimming left V 5 bases short and J 0 bases short, with 8 bases between. This CDR3 is 14 amino acids long. The CDR3 nucleotides read TGTGCCAGCAGCCAAAGGGGAGCCAAAAACATTCAGTACTTC. Residues: CASSQRGAKNIQYF.

This clonotype was recorded only once. A junction end diverges from the germline sequence, so it may reflect a read error. J is TRBJ1-5 and V is TRBV6-1; D remains ambiguous. The CDR3 consists of 15 residues. Germline V gene sequence: CDR1 MNHNS, CDR2 SASEGT. The CDR3 loop reads CVSSDAPRDNQPQHF. CDR3 in DNA: TGTGTCAGCAGTGATGCACCTCGTGACAATCAGCCCCAGCATTTT.

Concerning this clonotype: A junction boundary mismatches the germline segment, possibly from a read error. The chain employs TRBV11-2 and TRBJ2-1; D remains unclear. The germline V gene encodes CDR1 SGHAT and CDR2 FQNNGV. The CDR3 consists of 15 residues. The CDR3 DNA follows: TGTGCCAGCAGTTTAGATCCCAGCTGGGTGATTGAGCAGTTCTTC. This translates into CASSLDPSWVIEQFF.

About this clonotype itself: Since no conserved phenylalanine or tryptophan closes the CDR3, a read error is the likely cause. The CDR3 spells CASSLTGAADPPLHL. The CDR3 DNA reads as TGTGCCAGCAGCCTTACAGGCGCAGCGGATCCACCCCTCCACCTT. The rearrangement uses TRBV7-9 and TRBJ1-6; tentative D call: TRBD1 (5 bases). This CDR3 region has 15 residues. The V end lost 5 bases, the J end lost 11 bases, and 19 bases lay between the germline ends. Germline CDR1 SEHNR, CDR2 FQNEAQ (reference sequence).

Regarding this clonotype: The missing conserved phenylalanine or tryptophan at the end of this CDR3 makes a read error likely. The chain employs TRBV5-4 and TRBJ2-5, with D perhaps TRBD1 (7 bases). CDR1 is SGHNT and CDR2 is YYREEE in the germline V gene (reference sequence). V lost 1 base and J lost 6, with 16 bases in between. The CDR3 consists of 15 residues. CDR3 bases: TGTGCCAGCAGCTTGAGGCAGGGGGGTTCAAAGACCCAGTACTTA. Amino acids: CASSLRQGGSKTQYL.

Concerning this clonotype itself: One junction end disagrees with the germline gene, perhaps due to a read error. The chain joins TRBV6-5 to TRBJ2-7; tentative D call: TRBD1 (5 bases). Germline loops: CDR1 MNHEY, CDR2 SVGAGI. The CDR3 consists of 15 residues. The CDR3 region is CASSLRQGVGYEPYF. CDR3 coding DNA: TGTGCCAGCAGTCTAAGACAAGGGGTTGGCTACGAGCCGTACTTC.

Worth noting for this clonotype: This may be a read error, as it is one base from a much larger clone. The rearrangement joins TRBV7-8 to TRBJ2-3; TRBD1 is a possible D gene (6 bases). The CDR3 is 15 amino acids. Trimming cost V 1 base and J 6 bases, with 14 bases left between them. Germline V gene lookup returns CDR1 SGHVS and CDR2 FQNEAQ. The CDR3 protein is CASSLVEQGRDTQYF. DNA for the CDR3: TGTGCCAGCAGCTTAGTGGAACAGGGAAGGGATACGCAGTATTTT.

For this clonotype: A junction end diverges from the germline sequence, so it may reflect a read error. This chain connects TRBV11-2 to TRBJ1-6; D remains ambiguous. This CDR3 contains 15 residues. CDR1 and CDR2 from the germline V gene are SGHAT and FQNNGV. This CDR3 reads CTSSLASGSNSPLHF. The CDR3, as DNA: TGTACCAGTAGCTTAGCCTCGGGGAGTAATTCACCCCTCCACTTT.

Notes on this clonotype: Relative to the germline gene, one junction end is altered; a read error may explain this. The chain recombines TRBV7-8 with TRBJ2-3; 7 positions match TRBD1. The CDR3 has 17 residues. The germline V gene has CDR1 SGHVS and CDR2 FQNEAQ. The CDR3 loop reads CASSYYGQAAEVDTHYF. The CDR3 region has the DNA TGTGCTAGCAGCTACTATGGACAGGCGGCGGAGGTGGATACGCATTATTTT.

On this clonotype itself: A much larger clone differs by one base, so this may be a read error. This sequence joins TRBV28 and TRBJ2-1; D is perhaps TRBD1 (6 bases). From germline, CDR1 is MDHEN and CDR2 SYDVKM. CDR3 size: 16 residues. V lost 5 bases and J lost 8, with 22 bases in between. The CDR3 is CASSPWDTSRGYEQFF. In DNA form, the CDR3 reads TGTGCCAGCAGTCCATGGGACACTTCCAGGGGATATGAGCAGTTCTTC.

This clonotype occurred once. The junction differs from germline at one of its ends, possibly a read error. V usage is TRBV19 and J usage is TRBJ2-1; D may be TRBD1 (7 bases). CDR3 length: 16 residues. CDR1 and CDR2 (germline): LNHDA, SQIVND (reference sequence). The CDR3 nucleotides are TGTGCCAGTAGTCCCCCGGACAGGAAGGACTACTATGAGCAGTTCTTC. Residues: CASSPPDRKDYYEQFF.

On this clonotype: Relative to the germline gene, one junction end is altered; a read error may explain this. J is TRBJ2-1 and V is TRBV20-1, with 9 bases that match TRBD2. Germline-derived CDR1 and CDR2 are DFQATT and SNEGSKA (reference sequence). This CDR3 has 16 residues. DNA of the CDR3: TGCAGTGTGAGACTGACTAGCGGAGGCTCCTACAATGAGCATTTCTTC. This gives the protein CSVRLTSGGSYNEHFF.

In the case of this clonotype: At one end the junction does not follow the germline gene, possibly because of a read error. The CDR3 bases are TGCGGTGCTAAACTTGTTTTTAAGGGATTCGAGCAGTACTTC. This gives the protein CGAKLVFKGFEQYF. The gene calls are TRBV20-1 and TRBJ2-7; no definite D call. The CDR3 is made up of 14 amino acids. Germline lookup yields CDR1 DFQATT and CDR2 SNEGSKA (reference sequence).

Of note for this clonotype: The junction departs from germline at one end; a sequencing error may be responsible. The chain carries TRBV11-2 and TRBJ2-5; D gene ambiguous. Germline V gene data show CDR1 as SGHAT and CDR2 as FQNNGV. This CDR3 is 14 amino acids long. The CDR3 loop reads CASNPWIGQEAQYF. DNA for the CDR3: TGTGCCAGCAACCCTTGGATAGGCCAAGAGGCCCAGTACTTC.

This clonotype has a single count. It may be a read error: a sequence one base away is much more abundant. The V and J genes are TRBV5-8 and TRBJ1-5; D remains ambiguous. Germline assignment: CDR1 SGHTS and CDR2 YDEGEE. This CDR3 spans 11 amino acids. The CDR3 region is CVSSLGQPQHF. Here the CDR3 DNA reads TGTGTCAGCAGCTTAGGTCAGCCCCAGCATTTT.

Note on this clonotype: Here the CDR3 omits its conserved ending phenylalanine or tryptophan, so a read error is the likely source. The chain links TRBV29-1 to TRBJ2-7; the match to TRBD1 covers 7 bases. This CDR3 has 13 residues. Looked up from germline, CDR1 is SQVTM and CDR2 is ANQGSEA. Trimming at V came to 5 bases and at J to 3 bases, leaving 7 bases not matched to a gene. CDR3 coding DNA: TGCAGCGTTAGTCTCAGGACAGGCTACGAGCAGTACCTC. It yields the protein CSVSLRTGYEQYL.

With respect to this clonotype: The conserved closing phenylalanine or tryptophan is absent in this CDR3, likely reflecting a read error. The chain has TRBV29-1 and TRBJ1-4; 8 bases are a match to TRBD1. Germline-derived CDR1 and CDR2 are SQVTM and ANQGSEA. The CDR3 sequence is 14 residues long. CDR3 coding DNA: TGCAGCGTGGAAGGGACAGGATACGGTGAAAAGCTGTTTATT. Translation gives CSVEGTGYGEKLFI.

Note on this clonotype: Here the CDR3 omits its conserved ending phenylalanine or tryptophan, so a read error is the likely source. The gene calls are TRBV4-2 and TRBJ2-2; TRBD2 might be the D (6 bases). This CDR3 is built from 15 residues. CDR1 LGHNA and CDR2 YNFKEQ come from the germline V gene. CDR3 protein: CASSQGSVSTGGLFL. The DNA of the CDR3 is TGTGCCAGCAGCCAAGGTTCGGTGAGCACCGGGGGGCTGTTTTTA.

The sample holds a few counts of this clonotype. The CDR3, as DNA: TGCAGTGCTAGAGCCCACCAAGGGGTTATAGATACGCAGTATTTT. Its protein product is CSARAHQGVIDTQYF. The rearrangement uses TRBV20-1 and TRBJ2-3; tentative D call: TRBD1 (5 bases). V dropped 1 base and J dropped 5 bases, with 16 bases sitting between them. The CDR3 is 15 amino acids. The germline V gene has CDR1 DFQATT and CDR2 SNEGSKA (reference sequence).

Remarks on this clonotype: One end of the junction varies from germline; a read error may be responsible. This rearrangement joins TRBV6-5 to TRBJ1-1; the D gene is possibly TRBD1 (5 bases). Germline V gene lookup returns CDR1 MNHEY and CDR2 SVGAGI. CDR3 length: 16 amino acids. The CDR3, as DNA: TGTGCCAGCTCTCCCGCGGTGGCTGCCGGCGGGACTGAAGCTCTCTTT. Translated: CASSPAVAAGGTEALF.

The chain carries TRBV7-2 and TRBJ2-3; no reliable D call. CDR3 length: 13 amino acids. Germline V gene data show CDR1 as SGHTA and CDR2 as FQGNSA. Trimming took off 5 bases at V and 3 bases at J, with 9 bases between the two ends. CDR3 loop: CASSKRRTDTQYF. The CDR3 coding sequence is TGTGCCAGCAGCAAGCGACGAACAGATACGCAGTATTTT.